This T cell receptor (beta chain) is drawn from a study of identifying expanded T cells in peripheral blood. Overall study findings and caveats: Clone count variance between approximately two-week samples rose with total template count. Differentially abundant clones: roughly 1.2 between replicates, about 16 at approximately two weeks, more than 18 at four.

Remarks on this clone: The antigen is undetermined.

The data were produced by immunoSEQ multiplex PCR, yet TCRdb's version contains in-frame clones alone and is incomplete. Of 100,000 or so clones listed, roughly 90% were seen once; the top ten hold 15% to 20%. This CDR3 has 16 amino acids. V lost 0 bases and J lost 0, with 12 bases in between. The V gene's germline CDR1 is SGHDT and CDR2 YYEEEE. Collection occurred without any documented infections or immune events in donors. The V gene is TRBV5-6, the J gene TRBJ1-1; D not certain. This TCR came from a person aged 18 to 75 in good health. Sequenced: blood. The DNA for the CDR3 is TGTGCCAGCAGCTTGGCCCTCGACGGTTTGAACACTGAAGCTTTCTTT. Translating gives CASSLALDGLNTEAFF.